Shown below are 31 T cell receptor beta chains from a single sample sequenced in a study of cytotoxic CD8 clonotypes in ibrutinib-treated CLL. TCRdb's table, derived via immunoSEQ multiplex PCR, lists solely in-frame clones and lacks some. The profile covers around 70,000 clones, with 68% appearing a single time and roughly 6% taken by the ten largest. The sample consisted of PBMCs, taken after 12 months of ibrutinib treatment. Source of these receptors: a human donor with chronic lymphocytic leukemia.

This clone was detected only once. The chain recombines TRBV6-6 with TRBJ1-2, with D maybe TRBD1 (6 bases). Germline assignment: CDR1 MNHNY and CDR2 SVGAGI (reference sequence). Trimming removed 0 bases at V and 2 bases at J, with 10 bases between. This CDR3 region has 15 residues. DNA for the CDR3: TGTGCCAGCAGTTACTCGGGGGGCTCCAACTATGGCTACACCTTC. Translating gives CASSYSGGSNYGYTF.

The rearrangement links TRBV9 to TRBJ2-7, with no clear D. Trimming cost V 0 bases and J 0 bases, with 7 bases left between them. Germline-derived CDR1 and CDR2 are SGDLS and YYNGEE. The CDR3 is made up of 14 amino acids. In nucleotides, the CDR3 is TGTGCCAGCAGCGTAGCAGGTACCTCCTACGAGCAGTACTTC. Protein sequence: CASSVAGTSYEQYF.

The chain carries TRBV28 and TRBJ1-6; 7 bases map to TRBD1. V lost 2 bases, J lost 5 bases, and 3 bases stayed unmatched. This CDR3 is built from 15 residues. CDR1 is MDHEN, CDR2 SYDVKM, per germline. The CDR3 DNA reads TGTGCCAGCAGTTTAGGGACAGCCAATAATTCACCCCTCCACTTT. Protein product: CASSLGTANNSPLHF.

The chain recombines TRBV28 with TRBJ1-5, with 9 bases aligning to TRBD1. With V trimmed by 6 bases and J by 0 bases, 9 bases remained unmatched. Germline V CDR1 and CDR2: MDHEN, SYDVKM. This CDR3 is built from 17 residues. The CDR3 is CASSLGTGPLSNQPQHF. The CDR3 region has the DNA TGTGCCAGCAGCCTCGGGACAGGGCCGCTTAGCAATCAGCCCCAGCATTTT.

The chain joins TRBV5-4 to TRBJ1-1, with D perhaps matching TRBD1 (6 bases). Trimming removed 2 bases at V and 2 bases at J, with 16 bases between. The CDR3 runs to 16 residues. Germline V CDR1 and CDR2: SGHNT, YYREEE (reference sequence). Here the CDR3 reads CASSLPGTHDNTEAFF. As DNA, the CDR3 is TGTGCCAGCAGCTTACCCGGGACACATGACAACACTGAAGCTTTCTTT.

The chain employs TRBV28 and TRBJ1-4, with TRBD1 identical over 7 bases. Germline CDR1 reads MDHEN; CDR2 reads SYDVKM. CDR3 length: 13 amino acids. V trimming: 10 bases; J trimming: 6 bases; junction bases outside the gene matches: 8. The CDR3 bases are TGTGCCACGTCTTTCGGGACAGATGAAAAACTGTTTTTT. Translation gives CATSFGTDEKLFF.

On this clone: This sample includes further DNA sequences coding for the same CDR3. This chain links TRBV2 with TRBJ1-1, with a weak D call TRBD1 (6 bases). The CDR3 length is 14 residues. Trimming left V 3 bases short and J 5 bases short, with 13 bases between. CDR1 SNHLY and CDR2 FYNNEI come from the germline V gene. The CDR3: CASSEGGRGTEAFF. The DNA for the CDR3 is TGTGCCAGCAGTGAGGGGGGCCGGGGAACTGAAGCTTTCTTT.

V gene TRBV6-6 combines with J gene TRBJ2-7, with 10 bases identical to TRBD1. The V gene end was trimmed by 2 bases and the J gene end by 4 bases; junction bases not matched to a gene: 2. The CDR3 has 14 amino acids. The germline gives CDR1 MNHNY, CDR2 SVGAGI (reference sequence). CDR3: CASSYGQGVYEQYF. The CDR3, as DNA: TGTGCCAGCAGTTACGGACAGGGGGTATACGAGCAGTACTTC.

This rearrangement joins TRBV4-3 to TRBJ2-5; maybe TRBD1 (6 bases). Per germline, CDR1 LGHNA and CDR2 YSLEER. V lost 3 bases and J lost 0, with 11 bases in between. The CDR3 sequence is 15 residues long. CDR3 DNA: TGCGCCAGCAGCCAGGAAGGGACAAACCAAGAGACCCAGTACTTC. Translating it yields CASSQEGTNQETQYF.

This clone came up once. The CDR3 is CASRGRLNTGELFF. CDR3 coding DNA: TGTGCCAGCAGGGGACGGCTGAACACCGGGGAGCTGTTTTTT. The rearrangement links TRBV6-5 to TRBJ2-2; the D gene could be TRBD1 or TRBD2 (5 bases each). This CDR3 is built from 14 residues. Germline CDR1 reads MNHEY; CDR2 reads SVGAGI. Trimming took off 6 bases at V and 1 base at J, with 9 bases between the two ends.

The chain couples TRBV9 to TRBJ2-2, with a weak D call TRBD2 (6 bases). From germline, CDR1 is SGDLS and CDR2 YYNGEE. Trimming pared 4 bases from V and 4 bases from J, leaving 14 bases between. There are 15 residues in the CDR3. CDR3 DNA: TGTGCCAGCAGCACCCGTGGAGGGACCACCGGGGAGCTGTTTTTT. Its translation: CASSTRGGTTGELFF.

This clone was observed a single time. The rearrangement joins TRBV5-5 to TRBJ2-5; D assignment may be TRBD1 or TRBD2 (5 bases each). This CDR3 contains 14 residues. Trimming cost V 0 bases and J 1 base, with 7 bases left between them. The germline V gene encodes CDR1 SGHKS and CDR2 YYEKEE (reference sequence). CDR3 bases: TGTGCCAGCAGCTTGGATGGGACCCAAGAGACCCAGTACTTC. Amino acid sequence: CASSLDGTQETQYF.

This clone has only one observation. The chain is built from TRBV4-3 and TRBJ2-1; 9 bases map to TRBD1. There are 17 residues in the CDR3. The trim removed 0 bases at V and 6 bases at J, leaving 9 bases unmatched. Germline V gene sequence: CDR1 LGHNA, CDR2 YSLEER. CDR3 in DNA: TGCGCCAGCAGCCAAGACGGGGGCGGGACAGGGCTCAATGAGCAGTTCTTC. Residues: CASSQDGGGTGLNEQFF.

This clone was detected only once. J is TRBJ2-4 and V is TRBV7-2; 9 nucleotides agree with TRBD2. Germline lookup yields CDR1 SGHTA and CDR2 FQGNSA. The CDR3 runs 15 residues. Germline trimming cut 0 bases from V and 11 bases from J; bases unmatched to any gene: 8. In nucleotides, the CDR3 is TGTGCCAGCAGCTTAGCGCCTGGCGGGGGGGCCTTTCAGTACTTC. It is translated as CASSLAPGGGAFQYF.

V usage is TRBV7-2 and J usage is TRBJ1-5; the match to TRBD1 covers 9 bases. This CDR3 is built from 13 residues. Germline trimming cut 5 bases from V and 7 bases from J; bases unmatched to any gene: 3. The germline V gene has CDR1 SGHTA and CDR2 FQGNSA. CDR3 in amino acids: CASSQGTGQPQHF. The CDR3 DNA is TGTGCCAGCAGCCAAGGGACAGGGCAGCCCCAGCATTTT.

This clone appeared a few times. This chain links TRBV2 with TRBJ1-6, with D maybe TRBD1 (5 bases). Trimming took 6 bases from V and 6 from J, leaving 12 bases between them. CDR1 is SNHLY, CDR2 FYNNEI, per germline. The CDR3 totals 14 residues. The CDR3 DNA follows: TGTGCCAGCAGCGGGGGGGGAGGTAATTCACCCCTCCACTTT. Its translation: CASSGGGGNSPLHF.

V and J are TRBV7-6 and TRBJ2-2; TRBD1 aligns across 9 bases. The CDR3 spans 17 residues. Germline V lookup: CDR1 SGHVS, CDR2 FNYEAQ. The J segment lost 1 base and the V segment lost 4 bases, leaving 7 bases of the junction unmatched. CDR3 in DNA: TGTGCCAGCAGCTCCTGGCGGGACAGGGAGAACACCGGGGAGCTGTTTTTT. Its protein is CASSSWRDRENTGELFF.

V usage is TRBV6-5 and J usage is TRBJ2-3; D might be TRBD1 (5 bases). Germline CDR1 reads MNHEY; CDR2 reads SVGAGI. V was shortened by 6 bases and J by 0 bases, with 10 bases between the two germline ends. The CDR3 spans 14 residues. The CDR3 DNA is TGTGCCAGCAGCTCCACAGGTAGCACAGATACGCAGTATTTT. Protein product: CASSSTGSTDTQYF.

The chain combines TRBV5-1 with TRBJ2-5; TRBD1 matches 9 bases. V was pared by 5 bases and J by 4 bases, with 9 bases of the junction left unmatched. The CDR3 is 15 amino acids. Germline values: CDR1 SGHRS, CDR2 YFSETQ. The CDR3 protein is CASRTDTGGRETQYF. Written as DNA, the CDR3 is TGCGCCAGCAGAACTGATACAGGGGGCAGAGAGACCCAGTACTTC.

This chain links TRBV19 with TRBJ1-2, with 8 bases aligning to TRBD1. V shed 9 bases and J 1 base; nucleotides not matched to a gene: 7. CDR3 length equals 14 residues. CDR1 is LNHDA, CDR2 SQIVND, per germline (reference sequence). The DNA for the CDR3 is TGTGCCAGCGGGGACAGGCAACATAACTATGGCTACACCTTC. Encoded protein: CASGDRQHNYGYTF.

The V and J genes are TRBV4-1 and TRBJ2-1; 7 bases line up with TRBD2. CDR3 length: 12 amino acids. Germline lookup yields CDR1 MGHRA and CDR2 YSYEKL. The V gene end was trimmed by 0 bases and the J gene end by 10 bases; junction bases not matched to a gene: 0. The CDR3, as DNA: TGCGCCAGCAGCCAAGACGGGAGGGAGCAGTTCTTC. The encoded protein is CASSQDGREQFF.

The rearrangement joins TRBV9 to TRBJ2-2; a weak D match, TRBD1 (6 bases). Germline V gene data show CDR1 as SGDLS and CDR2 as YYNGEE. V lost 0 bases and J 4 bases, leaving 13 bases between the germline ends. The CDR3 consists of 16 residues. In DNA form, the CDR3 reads TGTGCCAGCAGCGTAGAACAGGGAGTTGGCACCGGGGAGCTGTTTTTT. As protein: CASSVEQGVGTGELFF. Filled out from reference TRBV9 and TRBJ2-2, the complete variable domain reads DSGVTQTPKHLITATGQRVTLRCSPRSGDLSVYWYQQSLDQGLQFLIQYYNGEERAKGNILERFSAQQFPDLHSELNLSSLELGDSALYFCASSVEQGVGTGELFFGEGSRLTVL.

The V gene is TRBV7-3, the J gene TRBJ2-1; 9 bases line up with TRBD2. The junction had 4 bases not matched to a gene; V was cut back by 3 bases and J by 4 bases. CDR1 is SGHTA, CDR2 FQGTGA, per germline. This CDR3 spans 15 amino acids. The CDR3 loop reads CASSFRAGGYNEQFF. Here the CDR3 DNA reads TGTGCCAGCAGCTTCCGAGCGGGGGGATACAATGAGCAGTTCTTC.

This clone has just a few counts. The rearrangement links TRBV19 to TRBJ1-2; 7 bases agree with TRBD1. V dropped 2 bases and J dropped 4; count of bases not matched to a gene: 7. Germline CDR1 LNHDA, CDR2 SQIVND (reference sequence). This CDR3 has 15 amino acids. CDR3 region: CASSILDRDAYGYTF. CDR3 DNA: TGTGCCAGTAGTATACTAGACAGGGACGCCTATGGCTACACCTTC. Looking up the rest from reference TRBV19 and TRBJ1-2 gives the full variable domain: DGGITQSPKYLFRKEGQNVTLSCEQNLNHDAMYWYRQDPGQGLRLIYYSQIVNDFQKGDIAEGYSVSREKKESFPLTVTSAQKNPTAFYLCASSILDRDAYGYTFGSGTRLTVV.

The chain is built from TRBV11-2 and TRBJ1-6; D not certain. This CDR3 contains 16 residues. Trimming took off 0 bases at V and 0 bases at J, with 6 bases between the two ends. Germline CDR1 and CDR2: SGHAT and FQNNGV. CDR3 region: CASSLDRSSYNSPLHF. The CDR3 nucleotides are TGTGCCAGCAGCTTAGACAGGAGCTCCTATAATTCACCCCTCCACTTT.

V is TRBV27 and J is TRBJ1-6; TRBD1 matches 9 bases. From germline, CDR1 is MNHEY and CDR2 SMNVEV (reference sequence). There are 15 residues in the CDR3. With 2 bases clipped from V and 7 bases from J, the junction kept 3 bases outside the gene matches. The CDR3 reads CASSLVGQGNSPLHF. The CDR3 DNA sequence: TGTGCCAGCAGTTTAGTCGGACAGGGGAATTCACCCCTCCACTTT.

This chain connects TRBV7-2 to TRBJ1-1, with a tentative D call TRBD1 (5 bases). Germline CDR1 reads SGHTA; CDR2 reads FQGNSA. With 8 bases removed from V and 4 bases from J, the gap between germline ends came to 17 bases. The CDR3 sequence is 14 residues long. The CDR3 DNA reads TGTGCCAGCCTACGGGGGGTCTTGGGCACTGAAGCTTTCTTT. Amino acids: CASLRGVLGTEAFF.

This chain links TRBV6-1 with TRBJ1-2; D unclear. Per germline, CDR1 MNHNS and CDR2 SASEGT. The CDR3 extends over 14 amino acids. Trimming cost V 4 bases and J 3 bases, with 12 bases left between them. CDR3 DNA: TGTGCCAGCAGTGCCACGGCCACATACTATGGCTACACCTTC. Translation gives CASSATATYYGYTF.

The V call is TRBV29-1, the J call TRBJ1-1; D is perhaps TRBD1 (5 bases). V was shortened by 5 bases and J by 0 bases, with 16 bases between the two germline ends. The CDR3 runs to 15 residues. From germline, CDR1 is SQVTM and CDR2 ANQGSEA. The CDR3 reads CSVSGETEMNTEAFF. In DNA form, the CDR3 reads TGCAGCGTTTCTGGCGAGACAGAGATGAACACTGAAGCTTTCTTT.

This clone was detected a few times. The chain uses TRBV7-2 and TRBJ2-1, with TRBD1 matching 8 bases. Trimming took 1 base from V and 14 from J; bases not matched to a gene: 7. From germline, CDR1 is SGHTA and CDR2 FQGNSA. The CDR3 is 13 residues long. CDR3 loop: CASSLVMDRDKFF. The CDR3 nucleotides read TGTGCCAGCAGCTTAGTTATGGACAGGGACAAGTTCTTC.

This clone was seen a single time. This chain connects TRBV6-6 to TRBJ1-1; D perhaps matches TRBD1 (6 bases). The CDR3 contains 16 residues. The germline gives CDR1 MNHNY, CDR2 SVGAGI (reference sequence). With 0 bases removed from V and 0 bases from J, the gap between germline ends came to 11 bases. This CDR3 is CASSYSSTGLNTEAFF. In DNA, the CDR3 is TGTGCCAGCAGTTACTCTTCGACAGGCCTGAACACTGAAGCTTTCTTT.